The 21 T cell receptor beta chains listed next were all sequenced from one sample in a study of regulatory T cells in long-lasting Graves disease. Combining iRepertoire HTBI primers with Arm-PCR of CDR3 regions, the authors built TCR beta libraries. TCRdb itself ran the multiplex PCR reads through MiXCR, one entry per CDR3 protein. The repertoire holds fewer than 450,000 distinct CDR3 sequences, with around 21% as singletons. The time point: persistent/refractory GD, antithyroid drugs over 5 years with positive TRAb. Isolated PBMC RNA provided the starting material for the TCR library. This material consisted of peripheral blood mononuclear cells (PBMCs), taken when the disease was refractory, from a patient treated with antithyroid drugs. The receptor source for this set is a female donor with Graves disease.

V and J are TRBV10-3 and TRBJ2-2, with TRBD2 identical over 12 bases. Germline V CDR1 and CDR2: ENHRY, SYGVKD. After removal of 2 bases from V and 4 bases from J, the junction contained 8 bases not matched to a gene. This CDR3 region has 18 residues. The CDR3 loop is CAISEHTSGRSGTGELFF. CDR3 nucleotide sequence: TGTGCCATCAGTGAGCACACTAGCGGGAGGTCGGGCACCGGGGAGCTGTTTTTT.

This clonotype occurred many times. One junction end disagrees with the germline gene, perhaps due to a read error. The J gene is TRBJ2-5, the V gene TRBV5-1; TRBD1 is a possible D gene (5 bases). The CDR3 contains 16 residues. Germline-derived CDR1 and CDR2 are SGHRS and YFSETQ. The CDR3 loop is CASSLSSPGMRETQYF. CDR3 DNA: TGTGCCAGCAGCTTGAGTAGCCCAGGGATGAGGGAGACCCAGTACTTC.

This clonotype came up many times. The V gene is TRBV5-1, the J gene TRBJ2-7, with D unresolved. The V gene lost 0 bases and the J gene lost 5 bases, with 9 bases spanning the gap. The CDR3 length is 13 residues. The germline gives CDR1 SGHRS, CDR2 YFSETQ. The CDR3 DNA follows: TGCGCCAGCAGCTTGGGTGCATCCCACGAGCAGTACTTC. Its translation is CASSLGASHEQYF.

Only a few counts were recorded for this clonotype. This rearrangement joins TRBV29-1 to TRBJ1-2; D is uncertain. The ends were cut back, 7 bases at V and 4 bases at J, with 19 bases in the middle. The CDR3 spans 14 residues. Germline V gene data show CDR1 as SQVTM and CDR2 as ANQGSEA. The CDR3 coding sequence is TGCAGCGCCAGCCGGGCCCTGGAGGGCTATGGCTACACCTTC. Residues: CSASRALEGYGYTF. Full variable domain (rest looked up from reference TRBV29-1 and TRBJ1-2): SAVISQKPSRDICQRGTSLTIQCQVDSQVTMMFWYRQQPGQSLTLIATANQGSEATYESGFVIDKFPISRPNLTFSTLTVSNMSPEDSSIYLCSASRALEGYGYTFGSGTRLTVV.

The CDR3 sequence is CASSWTPKAEAFF. The CDR3 nucleotides read TGTGCCAGCAGCTGGACCCCCAAAGCTGAAGCTTTCTTT. The genes are TRBV7-2 and TRBJ1-1, with D unresolved. The V end lost 4 bases, the J end lost 6 bases, and 12 bases lay between the germline ends. The CDR3 has 13 residues. The V gene's germline CDR1 is SGHTA and CDR2 FQGNSA.

This clonotype was seen ten or more times. V and J are TRBV7-8 and TRBJ2-7, with 7 bases matching TRBD1. CDR1 is SGHVS and CDR2 is FQNEAQ in the germline V gene. CDR3 length: 15 amino acids. Trimming removed 2 bases from V and 2 bases from J; junction bases left unmatched: 6. The CDR3 DNA follows: TGTGCCAGCAGCTTATCTCCGGGACAGACCTACGAGCAGTACTTC. Translating gives CASSLSPGQTYEQYF.

This clonotype has a count of ten or more. The chain couples TRBV7-2 to TRBJ2-5; 7 bases align to TRBD2. The CDR3 has 14 residues. The germline V gene encodes CDR1 SGHTA and CDR2 FQGNSA. With 2 bases clipped from V and 3 bases from J, the junction kept 3 bases outside the gene matches. The CDR3 loop is CASSLLRGKETQYF. The CDR3 nucleotides read TGTGCCAGCAGCTTACTGCGGGGGAAAGAGACCCAGTACTTC. Filled out from reference TRBV7-2 and TRBJ2-5, the complete variable domain reads GAGVSQSPSNKVTEKGKDVELRCDPISGHTALYWYRQSLGQGLEFLIYFQGNSAPDKSGLPSDRFSAERTGGSVSTLTIQRTQQEDSAVYLCASSLLRGKETQYFGPGTRLLVL.

This clonotype has more than one count but fewer than ten. This chain connects TRBV4-3 to TRBJ1-2, with D uncertain. V gave up 4 bases and J gave up 0 bases, with 9 bases separating them. Germline values: CDR1 LGHNA, CDR2 YSLEER. The CDR3 runs 14 residues. The CDR3 sequence is CASSRWETNYGYTF. The CDR3 region has the DNA TGCGCCAGCAGCCGTTGGGAGACTAACTATGGCTACACCTTC.

The rearrangement links TRBV5-6 to TRBJ2-7; possibly TRBD1 for D (5 bases). V was pared by 6 bases and J by 0 bases, with 10 bases between. Germline V gene data show CDR1 as SGHDT and CDR2 as YYEEEE. The CDR3 loop spans 13 amino acids. CDR3 residues: CASTWGSSYEQYF. The DNA of the CDR3 is TGTGCCAGCACCTGGGGCAGCTCCTACGAGCAGTACTTC.

This clonotype was found a few times. The chain recombines TRBV6-2 or TRBV6-3 with TRBJ1-1; D not resolved. Looked up from germline, CDR1 is MNHEY and CDR2 is SVGEGT. V lost 7 bases to trimming and J lost 1 base, with 10 bases between them. The CDR3 loop spans 13 amino acids. In nucleotides, the CDR3 is TGTGCCAGCACCCTGGACGGGAACACTGAAGCTTTCTTT. It translates to CASTLDGNTEAFF.

The chain links TRBV6-2 or TRBV6-3 to TRBJ2-4; D ambiguous. Per the germline V gene, CDR1 is MNHEY and CDR2 is SVGEGT. The CDR3 length is 19 residues. Trimming shortened V by 2 bases and J by 0 bases, and 20 bases separated the two germline ends. The chain's CDR3 is CASSYAPSADVLAKNIQYF. The CDR3 region has the DNA TGTGCCAGCAGTTACGCTCCCAGCGCGGATGTCCTAGCCAAAAACATTCAGTACTTC.

This clonotype was counted only a few times. The chain uses TRBV11-3 and TRBJ2-2; 12 nucleotides agree with TRBD2. The CDR3 runs 17 residues. After removal of 4 bases from V and 1 base from J, the junction contained 4 bases not matched to a gene. CDR1 is SGHNT and CDR2 is YENEEA in the germline V gene. The CDR3 coding sequence is TGTGCCAGCAGCTCCGGGACTAGCGGGCAGAACACCGGGGAGCTGTTTTTT. As protein: CASSSGTSGQNTGELFF.

This clonotype was seen only a few times. The chain carries TRBV19 and TRBJ2-7, with a weak D call TRBD1 (6 bases). CDR3 length: 13 residues. Germline V gene lookup returns CDR1 LNHDA and CDR2 SQIVND (reference sequence). V lost 6 bases, J lost 0 bases, and 9 bases lay in between. For the CDR3, the DNA is TGTGCCAGTAGCCGGACAGCCTCCTACGAGCAGTACTTC. Translating gives CASSRTASYEQYF.

The chain has TRBV6-1 and TRBJ2-1, with TRBD1 matching 8 bases. Germline loops: CDR1 MNHNS, CDR2 SASEGT. With V trimmed by 10 bases and J by 0 bases, 26 bases remained unmatched. The length of the CDR3 is 21 residues. CDR3 protein: CAKPGRRGPGVAIYSYNEQFF. The CDR3 DNA reads TGTGCCAAACCTGGGCGCAGGGGGCCCGGCGTGGCAATCTACTCCTACAATGAGCAGTTCTTC.

This clonotype was counted only a few times. One end of the junction does not line up with germline, which may come from a read error. CDR3 coding DNA: TGTGCTAGCAGCGGGAGCGGGTCTCCCTACGAGCAGTACTTC. Encoded protein: CASSGSGSPYEQYF. This chain joins TRBV7-9 and TRBJ2-7; 8 nucleotides match TRBD2. Germline V gives CDR1 SEHNR, CDR2 FQNEAQ (reference sequence). This CDR3 is 14 amino acids long.

This sequence joins TRBV19 and TRBJ1-6, with a tentative D call TRBD1 (5 bases). This CDR3 is built from 14 residues. The germline gives CDR1 LNHDA, CDR2 SQIVND (reference sequence). With 3 bases removed from V and 17 bases from J, the gap between germline ends came to 20 bases. CDR3 nucleotide sequence: TGTGCCAGTAGTATGGAACCTACCGGGACGGCCTTCCACTTT. This codes for CASSMEPTGTAFHF.

The sample holds a few counts of this clonotype. V and J are TRBV12-5 and TRBJ1-2, with no clear D. The length of the CDR3 is 14 residues. Germline-derived CDR1 and CDR2 are LGHNT and FRNRAP. The V end lost 8 bases, the J end lost 4 bases, and 17 bases lay between the germline ends. The DNA of the CDR3 is TGTGCTAGTTGCCCTAGTGGGGAGGCCTATGGCTACACCTTC. It encodes CASCPSGEAYGYTF.

This clonotype has a count of ten or more. This sequence joins TRBV7-3 and TRBJ2-7, with TRBD2 identical over 9 bases. Germline V gives CDR1 SGHTA, CDR2 FQGTGA. The CDR3 contains 15 residues. Losses at the gene ends were 5 bases for V and 0 bases for J; bases not matched to a gene: 5. CDR3 amino acids: CASSRAGGSSYEQYF. CDR3 bases: TGTGCCAGCAGCCGGGCGGGAGGGAGCTCCTACGAGCAGTACTTC.

The V call is TRBV3-1, the J call TRBJ1-4; D perhaps matches TRBD1 (5 bases). The CDR3 spans 16 residues. V was pared by 2 bases and J by 7 bases, with 17 bases between. Germline V gene data show CDR1 as LGHDT and CDR2 as YNNKEL (reference sequence). CDR3 residues: CASSQKSTGLSEKLFF. In DNA, the CDR3 is TGTGCCAGCAGCCAAAAAAGTACGGGGCTATCTGAAAAACTGTTTTTT. The whole variable domain, filled in from reference TRBV3-1 and TRBJ1-4, reads DTAVSQTPKYLVTQMGNDKSIKCEQNLGHDTMYWYKQDSKKFLKIMFSYNNKELIINETVPNRFSPKSPDKAHLNLHINSLELGDSAVYFCASSQKSTGLSEKLFFGSGTQLSVL.

The V gene is TRBV2, the J gene TRBJ2-3; D is possibly TRBD2 (6 bases). This CDR3 is built from 14 residues. CDR1 SNHLY and CDR2 FYNNEI come from the germline V gene. V lost 5 bases and J 0 bases, leaving 9 bases between the germline ends. DNA for the CDR3: TGTGCCAGCAGTTCCGGGGGAAGCACAGATACGCAGTATTTT. Residues: CASSSGGSTDTQYF.

As for this clonotype: A read error may be the cause here, since a much bigger clone is one base away. This sequence joins TRBV6-5 and TRBJ2-7; 10 bases are shared with TRBD2. Germline CDR1 and CDR2: MNHEY and SVGAGI. The CDR3 covers 16 residues. CDR3 nucleotides: TGTGCCAGCAGTTACTCGGTACTAGCGGGGACCTACGAGCGGTACTTC. It encodes CASSYSVLAGTYERYF.